This record concerns one TCR beta chain sequence. CDR1 SGHAT and CDR2 FQNNGV come from the germline V gene. The CDR3 consists of 15 residues. The V gene end was trimmed by 5 bases and the J gene end by 4 bases; junction bases not matched to a gene: 7. This sample was taken from a study of blood T cell repertoires in COVID-19. Cohort 3 recovery required two negative PCRs, clearance, or symptom resolution. The assay was immunoSEQ multiplex PCR, and TCRdb's table has in-frame clones only and misses some. The sample yields approximately 380,000 clones, more than 75% seen once. The V and J genes are TRBV11-2 and TRBJ1-4, with 7 positions matching TRBD1. This sequence originates from a woman under 30 who had recovered from COVID-19. Sequencing was carried out using PBMCs or T cells enriched from blood (not recorded which). The CDR3 nucleotides are TGTGCCAGCAGCCCGTCGACAGGGAGTAATGAAAAACTGTTTTTT. Its translation: CASSPSTGSNEKLFF.